This record covers a single T cell receptor (beta chain). Researchers isolated total RNA from whole blood without sorting T cells. Using the 5' RACE reads, TCRdb records one entry per CDR3 protein without DNA. The table for this sample gives approximately 140,000 distinct CDR3 sequences. Germline CDR1 is MNHEY and CDR2 is SVGAGI. CDR3 size: 16 residues. These data come from a study of monozygotic twins with inflammatory bowel disease. The chain employs TRBV6-5 and TRBJ2-3; TCRdb gives TRBD1 as the D gene, but with no DNA this cannot be confirmed. The sequencing input was blood. This TCR derives from a human donor with ulcerative colitis or Crohn's disease, or a healthy co-twin of an affected twin (not recorded which). The CDR3 region is CASSYYGTEYTDTQYF.